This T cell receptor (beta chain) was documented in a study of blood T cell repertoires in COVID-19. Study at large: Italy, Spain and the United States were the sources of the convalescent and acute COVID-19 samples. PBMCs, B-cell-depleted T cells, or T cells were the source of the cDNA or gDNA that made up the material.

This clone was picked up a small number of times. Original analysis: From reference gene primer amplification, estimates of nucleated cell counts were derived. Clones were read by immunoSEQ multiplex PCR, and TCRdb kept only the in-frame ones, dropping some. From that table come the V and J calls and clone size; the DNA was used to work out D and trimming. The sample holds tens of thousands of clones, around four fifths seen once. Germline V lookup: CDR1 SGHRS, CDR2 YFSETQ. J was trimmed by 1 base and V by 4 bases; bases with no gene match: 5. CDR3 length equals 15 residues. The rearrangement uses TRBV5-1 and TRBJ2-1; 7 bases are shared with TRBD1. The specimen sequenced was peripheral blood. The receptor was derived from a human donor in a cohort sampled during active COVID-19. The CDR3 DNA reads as TGCGCCAGCAGCGCCCGACAGGGTTCCTACAATGAGCAGTTCTTC. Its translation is CASSARQGSYNEQFF.